The rows below give T cell receptor beta chains drawn from one sample of a study of shared clonotypes between healthy human individuals. Libraries were prepared by immunoSEQ multiplex PCR; TCRdb keeps only in-frame clonotypes and omits some of them. The table shows under 600,000 clones, with approximately 97% occurring only once. Input material: naive CD4+ T cells sorted from blood. The receptors were gathered from a woman aged 25 to 39 in good health. Each CDR3 is given with its conserved first and last residue. A D gene is named only where the DNA matches it firmly. Rows give clone size only sometimes, using once, few, many, or a class for an expanded clone.

size	D	V	J	CDR3	DNA
NA	NA	TRBV11-2	TRBJ1-5	CASSPHGGSNQPQHF	TGTGCCAGCAGCCCCCATGGAGGGAGCAATCAGCCCCAGCATTTT
few	NA	TRBV2	TRBJ2-7	CASSEADPYEQYF	TGTGCCAGCAGTGAAGCCGATCCCTACGAGCAGTACTTC
NA	TRBD2	TRBV28	TRBJ2-1	CASSPLAGSHEQFF	TGTGCCAGCAGTCCACTAGCGGGATCCCATGAGCAGTTCTTC
NA	TRBD2	TRBV2	TRBJ2-5	CASRSGKVSREETQYF	TGTGCCAGCCGATCGGGTAAAGTTTCGCGGGAGGAGACCCAGTACTTC
NA	TRBD2	TRBV10-2	TRBJ2-1	CASSEAGEQFF	TGCGCCAGCAGTGAAGCGGGAGAGCAGTTCTTC
NA	NA	TRBV5-8	TRBJ2-7	CASSLLGGTYEQYF	TGTGCCAGCAGCTTGCTGGGGGGTACCTACGAGCAGTACTTC
NA	TRBD1	TRBV6-1	TRBJ2-7	CASRRTGSYEQYF	TGTGCCAGCAGGAGGACAGGCTCCTACGAGCAGTACTTC
NA	NA	TRBV20-1	TRBJ1-1	CSVGGNTEAFF	TGCAGTGTAGGGGGGAACACTGAAGCTTTCTTT
NA	NA	TRBV18	TRBJ2-7	CASSPSSDSAYEQYF	TGTGCCAGCTCACCATCCAGCGACAGCGCCTACGAGCAGTACTTC
NA	NA	TRBV6-1	TRBJ1-1	CASSEAGRGNTEAFF	TGTGCCAGCAGTGAAGCCGGGCGTGGGAACACTGAAGCTTTCTTT
NA	NA	TRBV19	TRBJ2-5	CASSIGGQETQYF	TGTGCCAGTAGTATCGGGGGTCAAGAGACCCAGTACTTC
NA	TRBD1	TRBV28	TRBJ1-2	CASSNRGPVDYGYTF	TGTGCCAGCAGTAACAGGGGGCCTGTCGACTATGGCTACACCTTC
NA	NA	TRBV5-1	TRBJ2-5	CASSLAGVGAQETQYF	TGCGCCAGCAGCTTGGCCGGGGTAGGTGCCCAAGAGACCCAGTACTTC
NA	NA	TRBV19	TRBJ2-7	CASSIEFRTEQYF	TGTGCCAGTAGTATCGAGTTCCGCACCGAGCAGTACTTC
few	TRBD1	TRBV7-9	TRBJ1-5	CASSLTGGHNQPQHF	TGTGCCAGCAGCTTGACAGGGGGCCACAATCAGCCCCAGCATTTT
NA	TRBD2	TRBV4-1	TRBJ2-1	CASSQHSGRTYNEQFF	TGCGCCAGCAGCCAACATAGCGGGAGGACCTACAATGAGCAGTTCTTC
NA	TRBD2	TRBV2	TRBJ2-7	CASSQQTSGASYEQYF	TGTGCCAGCAGTCAACAGACTAGCGGGGCCTCCTACGAGCAGTACTTC
NA	TRBD2	TRBV19	TRBJ2-1	CASRQGLAHEQFF	TGTGCCAGTAGGCAGGGACTAGCCCATGAGCAGTTCTTC
NA	NA	TRBV18	TRBJ2-3	CASSLLESTDTQYF	TGTGCCAGCTCACTGCTTGAAAGCACAGATACGCAGTATTTT
NA	NA	TRBV6-5	TRBJ1-4	CASSYSLGTNEKLFF	TGTGCCAGCAGTTACTCTCTGGGCACTAATGAAAAACTGTTTTTT
once	TRBD1	TRBV5-1	TRBJ1-5	CASSLGQANQPQHF	TGCGCCAGCAGCTTAGGACAGGCCAATCAGCCCCAGCATTTT
NA	NA	TRBV5-1	TRBJ2-2	CASSLDFNTGELFF	TGCGCCAGCAGCTTGGACTTCAACACCGGGGAGCTGTTTTTT
NA	NA	TRBV6-6	TRBJ2-2	CASSVSGTGELFF	TGTGCCAGCAGTGTTAGCGGAACCGGGGAGCTGTTTTTT
once	TRBD1	TRBV27	TRBJ2-5	CASRSWDSPGGTQYF	TGTGCCAGCAGGTCGTGGGACAGCCCAGGGGGGACCCAGTACTTC
NA	NA	TRBV25-1	TRBJ1-6	CASAGNRRNSPLHF	TGTGCCAGCGCGGGGAACAGGAGAAATTCACCCCTCCACTTT
NA	TRBD1	TRBV28	TRBJ2-5	CASSRLKGQGSSETQYF	TGTGCCAGTTCTAGATTAAAGGGACAGGGGAGTTCAGAGACCCAGTACTTC
NA	NA	TRBV28	TRBJ2-2	CASRKGRANTGELFF	TGTGCCAGCAGAAAAGGACGCGCGAACACCGGGGAGCTGTTTTTT
NA	NA	TRBV9	TRBJ2-7	CASSVEGYEQYF	TGTGCCAGCAGCGTAGAAGGGTACGAGCAGTACTTC
NA	NA	TRBV30	TRBJ2-7	CAWSGGHPYEQYF	TGTGCCTGGAGTGGGGGACACCCCTACGAGCAGTACTTC
NA	TRBD1	TRBV19	TRBJ2-7	CASSAGQVLRGNEQYF	TGTGCCAGTAGTGCAGGACAGGTTCTTAGAGGCAACGAGCAGTACTTC
NA	TRBD2	TRBV7-9	TRBJ2-7	CASSFRAGGPYEQYF	TGTGCCAGCAGCTTTCGAGCGGGAGGGCCCTACGAGCAGTACTTC
NA	NA	TRBV18	TRBJ2-5	CASSSQETQYF	TGTGCCAGCTCATCGCAAGAGACCCAGTACTTC
NA	NA	TRBV18	TRBJ2-6	CASSSIGPSSESGANVLTF	TGTGCCAGCTCATCAATCGGACCGAGCTCTGAATCAGGGGCCAACGTCCTGACTTTC
few	NA	TRBV5-1	TRBJ1-5	CASSPGANQPQHF	TGCGCCAGCAGCCCAGGGGCGAATCAGCCCCAGCATTTT
NA	NA	TRBV28	TRBJ2-7	CASSSYRYEQYF	TGTGCCAGCAGTTCGTACAGGTACGAGCAGTACTTC
NA	TRBD2	TRBV7-2	TRBJ2-2	CASSLVGGTRGRAGELFF	TGTGCCAGCAGCTTAGTCGGGGGGACTCGCGGGAGGGCCGGGGAGCTGTTTTTT
few	TRBD1	TRBV28	TRBJ1-2	CASSLASTGGTNYGYTF	TGTGCCAGCAGTTTAGCCTCCACAGGGGGCACTAACTATGGCTACACCTTC
NA	NA	TRBV28	TRBJ1-1	CASSFLGGPSEAFF	TGTGCCAGCAGTTTCCTGGGGGGACCGAGTGAAGCTTTCTTT
NA	NA	TRBV7-8	TRBJ2-2	CAPGPTNTGELFF	TGTGCCCCGGGCCCCACGAACACCGGGGAGCTGTTTTTT
NA	NA	TRBV2	TRBJ2-7	CATGRGYEQYF	TGTGCCACAGGGAGAGGCTACGAGCAGTACTTC
NA	NA	TRBV28	TRBJ2-7	CASSFRGDSYEQYF	TGTGCCAGCAGTTTCAGGGGGGACTCCTACGAGCAGTACTTC
NA	TRBD2	TRBV18	TRBJ2-1	CASSPKGTSGLNEQFF	TGTGCCAGCTCACCAAAGGGGACTAGCGGGCTCAATGAGCAGTTCTTC
NA	NA	TRBV2	TRBJ2-3	CASRTHAMTDTQYF	TGTGCCAGCAGGACGCACGCGATGACAGATACGCAGTATTTT
NA	NA	TRBV6-1	TRBJ1-1	CASNKDMGPVTEAFF	TGTGCCAGCAACAAAGACATGGGGCCAGTCACTGAAGCTTTCTTT
NA	NA	TRBV5-1	TRBJ2-5	CASREGETQYF	TGCGCCAGCAGGGAAGGGGAGACCCAGTACTTC
NA	TRBD1	TRBV6-5	TRBJ1-2	CASSRQGSGYTF	TGTGCCAGCAGCCGACAGGGAAGTGGCTACACCTTC
once	NA	TRBV28	TRBJ2-3	CASSTDDTDTQYF	TGTGCCAGCAGTACGGATGACACAGATACGCAGTATTTT
NA	TRBD1	TRBV14	TRBJ2-2	CASSRRTGGSTGELFF	TGTGCCAGCAGCCGTCGGACAGGGGGGAGCACCGGGGAGCTGTTTTTT
NA	NA	TRBV19	TRBJ2-1	CASSIGGSQSLISYNEQFF	TGTGCCAGTAGTATAGGCGGTTCGCAGTCCCTGATCTCCTACAATGAGCAGTTCTTC
once	TRBD2	TRBV2	TRBJ2-2	CASSAGLAGAGELFF	TGTGCCAGCAGTGCCGGACTAGCGGGAGCCGGGGAGCTGTTTTTT
NA	NA	TRBV29-1	TRBJ1-1	CSVAGPGDEAFF	TGCAGCGTCGCCGGGCCTGGTGATGAAGCTTTCTTT
NA	TRBD2	TRBV19	TRBJ2-7	CASSTNLLAGQSEQYF	TGTGCCAGTAGCACTAACTTACTAGCGGGGCAGAGCGAGCAGTACTTC
NA	NA	TRBV2	TRBJ1-2	CASTESGQGLFHGYTF	TGTGCCAGCACCGAAAGTGGGCAGGGGCTATTCCATGGCTACACCTTC
NA	NA	TRBV21-1	TRBJ2-3	CASSKAKGSGGSTDTQYF	TGTGCCAGCAGCAAAGCGAAGGGTAGCGGGGGGAGCACAGATACGCAGTATTTT